The 8 T cell receptor beta chains below all came from one sample that was sequenced in a study of cytomegalovirus exposure and HLA in healthy donors. TCRdb keeps only in-frame clones here, not all; method: immunoSEQ multiplex PCR. The sample lists under 200,000 clones, 70% to 90% occurring once. Sequenced sample: PBMCs. These receptors all come from a woman aged 18-30 years in good health and CMV-seronegative.

Concerning this clone itself: The sample contains more than one DNA sequence encoding this CDR3. The gene calls are TRBV5-1 and TRBJ1-2; the match to TRBD1 covers 7 bases. Germline loops: CDR1 SGHRS, CDR2 YFSETQ. This CDR3 is 14 amino acids long. J was trimmed by 3 bases and V by 1 base; bases with no gene match: 3. Here the CDR3 DNA reads TGCGCCAGCAGCTTGCGGGACAGAGACTATGGCTACACCTTC. This codes for CASSLRDRDYGYTF.

This clone was found once. The chain joins TRBV10-1 to TRBJ2-7; 9 bases map to TRBD2. CDR3 length: 14 amino acids. The germline CDR1 and CDR2 sequences are WNHNN and SYGVQD (reference sequence). Trimming at V came to 3 bases and at J to 6 bases, leaving 6 bases not matched to a gene. The CDR3 DNA reads TGCGCCAGCAGTGATGCGGGAGGGCCCGGCGAGCAGTACTTC. This gives the protein CASSDAGGPGEQYF.

This sequence joins TRBV5-1 and TRBJ2-4, with D hard to call. V gave up 1 base and J gave up 0 bases, with 11 bases separating them. Germline CDR1 SGHRS, CDR2 YFSETQ. CDR3 length: 16 residues. The CDR3 spells CASSLPQTLAKNIQYF. CDR3 DNA sequence: TGCGCCAGCAGCTTGCCACAGACATTAGCCAAAAACATTCAGTACTTC.

This clone was observed a single time. The chain joins TRBV5-8 to TRBJ1-2, with 7 bases identical to TRBD1. Germline V gene data show CDR1 as SGHTS and CDR2 as YDEGEE. The CDR3 spans 14 residues. V trimming: 4 bases; J trimming: 8 bases; junction bases outside the gene matches: 11. CDR3 DNA sequence: TGTGCCAGCAGCAAAGCCCGACAGGGAGGAGGCTACACCTTC. Amino acid sequence: CASSKARQGGGYTF.

The chain combines TRBV4-3 with TRBJ2-1; 7 bases map to TRBD1. Germline-derived CDR1 and CDR2 are LGHNA and YSLEER. This CDR3 comprises 16 residues. Unmatched junction bases numbered 15, after V lost 1 base and J lost 12 bases. CDR3 nucleotide sequence: TGCGCCAGCAGCCAAGGGAGTAGGGGGCTTATACCACGGCAGTTCTTC. This translates into CASSQGSRGLIPRQFF.

This clone was detected many times. The chain has TRBV4-1 and TRBJ2-3, with 10 nucleotides matching TRBD2. Germline CDR1 MGHRA, CDR2 YSYEKL. Trimming cost V 0 bases and J 0 bases; bases outside gene matches: 6. This CDR3 region has 18 residues. Here the CDR3 reads CASSQEETSGPSTDTQYF. The CDR3 DNA sequence: TGCGCCAGCAGCCAAGAAGAGACTAGCGGGCCCAGCACAGATACGCAGTATTTT.

The chain carries TRBV5-1 and TRBJ1-2; D is undetermined. The V gene's germline CDR1 is SGHRS and CDR2 YFSETQ. Trimming removed 2 bases from V and 5 bases from J, with 16 bases in between. There are 15 residues in the CDR3. The CDR3 reads CASSLAPSPQYGYTF. CDR3 bases: TGCGCCAGCAGCTTAGCGCCATCCCCTCAATATGGCTACACCTTC.

The chain combines TRBV7-8 with TRBJ2-1; 9 bases align to TRBD1. There are 15 residues in the CDR3. Germline V gene data show CDR1 as SGHVS and CDR2 as FQNEAQ. The J segment lost 6 bases and the V segment lost 6 bases, leaving 9 bases of the junction unmatched. The CDR3 DNA sequence: TGTGCCAGCAGAAGGGGACAGGGTTTGTTCAATGAGCAGTTCTTC. It yields the protein CASRRGQGLFNEQFF.